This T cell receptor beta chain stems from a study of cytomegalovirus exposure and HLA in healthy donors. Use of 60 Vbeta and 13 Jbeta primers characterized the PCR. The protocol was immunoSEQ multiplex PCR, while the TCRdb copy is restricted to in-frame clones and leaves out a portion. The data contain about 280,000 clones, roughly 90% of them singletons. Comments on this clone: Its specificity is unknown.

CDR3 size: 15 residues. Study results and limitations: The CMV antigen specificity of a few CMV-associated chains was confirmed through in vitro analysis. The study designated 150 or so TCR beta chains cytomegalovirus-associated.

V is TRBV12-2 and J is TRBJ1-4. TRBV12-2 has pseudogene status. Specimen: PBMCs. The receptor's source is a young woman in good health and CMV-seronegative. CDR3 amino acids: CASRLAGGRGEKLFF. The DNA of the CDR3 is TGTGCAAGTCGCTTAGCGGGGGGTCGAGGGGAAAAACTGTTTTTT.